This entry lists 29 T cell receptor beta chains sequenced from one sample in a study of beta chain features in type 1 diabetes. Every isolated RNA sample was fully reverse transcribed, so sequencing captured expressed TCRB transcripts. TCRdb's table, derived via immunoSEQ multiplex PCR, lists solely in-frame clones and lacks some. The table has about 250,000 clones, 14% seen once; the top ten hold 0.026%. Source material: naive CD4+ T cells from blood. These receptors were collected from a middle-aged woman in good health.

J is TRBJ2-5 and V is TRBV6-5, with 8 positions matching TRBD1. The CDR3 contains 15 residues. The germline gives CDR1 MNHEY, CDR2 SVGAGI. Trimming at V came to 4 bases and at J to 5 bases, leaving 9 bases not matched to a gene. As DNA, the CDR3 is TGTGCCAGCAGTTTAACCCCGGACAGGGCGGAGACCCAGTACTTC. This sequence encodes CASSLTPDRAETQYF.

The chain carries TRBV27 and TRBJ2-7; D perhaps matches TRBD2 (6 bases). The CDR3 runs to 13 residues. Between the trimmed V and J ends, which lost 3 bases and 6 bases, there was a span of 12 bases. In germline, CDR1 is MNHEY, CDR2 SMNVEV (reference sequence). Here the CDR3 reads CASSLEEGFEQYF. CDR3 DNA sequence: TGTGCCAGCAGTTTGGAGGAGGGTTTCGAGCAGTACTTC.

V is TRBV28 and J is TRBJ1-5; the D is unclear. The V and J ends lost 7 bases and 7 bases respectively, with 11 bases between them. Germline lookup yields CDR1 MDHEN and CDR2 SYDVKM. The CDR3 sequence is 12 residues long. CDR3 amino acids: CASTTEGQPQHF. Written as DNA, the CDR3 is TGTGCCAGCACTACGGAGGGCCAGCCCCAGCATTTT.

V usage is TRBV27 and J usage is TRBJ2-7, with TRBD2 matching 15 bases. After removal of 6 bases from V and 4 bases from J, the junction contained 10 bases not matched to a gene. Germline V gene lookup returns CDR1 MNHEY and CDR2 SMNVEV (reference sequence). This CDR3 spans 17 amino acids. CDR3 amino acids: CASSRPGLAGGRYEQYF. The CDR3 nucleotides are TGTGCCAGCAGCCGACCTGGACTAGCGGGGGGGCGATACGAGCAGTACTTC.

The chain joins TRBV15 to TRBJ1-2; D gene ambiguous. V was trimmed by 0 bases and J by 10 bases, leaving 6 bases between them. The length of the CDR3 is 11 residues. Germline V gene lookup returns CDR1 LNHNV and CDR2 YYDKDF (reference sequence). DNA of the CDR3: TGTGCCACCAGCAGAGATCGGGTCTACACCTTC. Protein sequence: CATSRDRVYTF.

This chain links TRBV7-8 with TRBJ1-6; D unresolved. The CDR3 covers 14 residues. The ends were cut back, 3 bases at V and 4 bases at J, with 7 bases in the middle. From germline, CDR1 is SGHVS and CDR2 FQNEAQ. CDR3 nucleotides: TGTGCCAGCAGCTTGAGTCAATATAATTCACCCCTCCACTTT. As protein: CASSLSQYNSPLHF.

A few counts support this clone. The rearrangement uses TRBV2 and TRBJ1-2; 9 bases agree with TRBD1. The CDR3 has 13 residues. Germline CDR1 reads SNHLY; CDR2 reads FYNNEI. Unmatched junction bases numbered 7, after V lost 10 bases and J lost 4 bases. The CDR3 loop is CANEGGQGYGYTF. For the CDR3, the DNA is TGTGCCAACGAAGGGGGACAGGGCTATGGCTACACCTTC.

This clone has only a few counts. The CDR3 DNA reads as TGTGCCAGCAGCAAAGGCGGGATGAACACTGAAGCTTTCTTT. This codes for CASSKGGMNTEAFF. This chain links TRBV21-1 with TRBJ1-1. TRBV21-1 is termed a pseudogene. CDR3 size: 14 residues.

The V and J genes are TRBV5-6 and TRBJ2-5; the match to TRBD2 covers 10 bases. This CDR3 has 15 residues. Germline V lookup: CDR1 SGHDT, CDR2 YYEEEE. J lost 5 bases, V lost 2 bases, and 6 bases had no gene match. The CDR3 DNA sequence: TGTGCCAGCAGCTTAACTTTGACTAGCGGGGAGACCCAGTACTTC. This gives the protein CASSLTLTSGETQYF.

V is TRBV15 and J is TRBJ2-5; 9 bases align to TRBD2. Unmatched junction bases numbered 6, after V lost 2 bases and J lost 5 bases. The CDR3 spans 15 residues. CDR1 LNHNV and CDR2 YYDKDF come from the germline V gene (reference sequence). Written as DNA, the CDR3 is TGTGCCACCAGCAGACCCGGGACTAGCTACGAGACCCAGTACTTC. Protein sequence: CATSRPGTSYETQYF.

The chain couples TRBV1 to TRBJ1-2. TRBV1 counts as a pseudogene. The CDR3 spans 17 residues. The CDR3 DNA reads TGCACCAGCAGCCAAGATAAGCAGCGAACTCCTAACTATGGCTACACCTTC. Translating gives CTSSQDKQRTPNYGYTF.

The CDR3 region has the DNA TGCGCCAGCAGCTTGATCACCCGGGCCTACGAGCAGTACTTC. Translated, it gives CASSLITRAYEQYF. V and J are TRBV5-1 and TRBJ2-7; D remains ambiguous. Trimming shortened V by 1 base and J by 2 bases, and 10 bases separated the two germline ends. Germline CDR1 SGHRS, CDR2 YFSETQ. There are 14 residues in the CDR3.

The chain has TRBV7-6 and TRBJ1-1; D ambiguous. The germline V gene encodes CDR1 SGHVS and CDR2 FNYEAQ. The ends were cut back, 0 bases at V and 1 base at J, with 3 bases in the middle. The CDR3 covers 13 residues. CDR3 sequence: CASSLARNTEAFF. In DNA, the CDR3 is TGTGCCAGCAGCTTAGCCAGGAACACTGAAGCTTTCTTT.

This clone occurred a few times. The chain is built from TRBV29-1 and TRBJ1-2, with TRBD1 matching over 11 bases. CDR3 length equals 16 residues. Germline V lookup: CDR1 SQVTM, CDR2 ANQGSEA. V trimming: 0 bases; J trimming: 5 bases; junction bases outside the gene matches: 8. The CDR3 DNA is TGCAGCGTTGAAGATCACGCCAGGGACAGGGGGTATGGCTACACCTTC. Translation gives CSVEDHARDRGYGYTF.

V usage is TRBV6-5 and J usage is TRBJ2-5, with D possibly being TRBD2 (5 bases). The CDR3 runs 13 residues. V shed 5 bases and J shed 0 bases, with 7 bases lying between them. Germline V CDR1 and CDR2: MNHEY, SVGAGI. CDR3 region: CASSSGYQETQYF. CDR3 nucleotides: TGTGCCAGCAGTAGCGGATACCAAGAGACCCAGTACTTC.

This chain uses TRBV6-5 with TRBJ2-7, with 7 bases matching TRBD1. The germline gives CDR1 MNHEY, CDR2 SVGAGI. The CDR3 covers 14 residues. Trimming took 2 bases from V and 1 from J; bases not matched to a gene: 2. CDR3 region: CASSYETGSYEQYF. The CDR3 DNA sequence: TGTGCCAGCAGTTACGAGACAGGGTCCTACGAGCAGTACTTC.

The chain couples TRBV6-1 to TRBJ2-6, with TRBD1 identical over 10 bases. Germline V gene sequence: CDR1 MNHNS, CDR2 SASEGT. The V segment lost 2 bases and the J segment 0 bases; nucleotides outside the gene matches: 4. The CDR3 is 18 residues long. The CDR3 DNA reads as TGTGCCAGCAGTGAAATTTGGACAGGGGGCTCTGGGGCCAACGTCCTGACTTTC. Residues: CASSEIWTGGSGANVLTF.

The table lists this clone with a few counts. The CDR3 nucleotides are TGTGCCAGCAGCTTAGGCGTTGTCTACGAGCAGTACTTC. This codes for CASSLGVVYEQYF. The genes are TRBV7-9 and TRBJ2-7; D not resolved. CDR1 and CDR2 (germline): SEHNR, FQNEAQ (reference sequence). The CDR3 extends over 13 amino acids. V was cut by 1 base and J by 3 bases, with 7 bases left in between.

The table lists this clone with a few counts. This chain connects TRBV27 to TRBJ2-5; D is perhaps TRBD1 (7 bases). The CDR3 spans 13 residues. Germline assignment: CDR1 MNHEY and CDR2 SMNVEV (reference sequence). V lost 6 bases and J 5 bases, leaving 13 bases between the germline ends. As DNA, the CDR3 is TGTGCCAGCAGGAAACAGGGGAGGGAGACCCAGTACTTC. This codes for CASRKQGRETQYF.

This clone was seen a few times. This chain links TRBV7-9 with TRBJ2-7, with 7 nucleotides matching TRBD2. The CDR3 covers 14 residues. CDR1 is SEHNR and CDR2 is FQNEAQ in the germline V gene (reference sequence). V shed 2 bases and J 5 bases; nucleotides not matched to a gene: 6. The CDR3 region has the DNA TGTGCCAGCAGCTTACGGGGGGACCGCCACGAGCAGTACTTC. Its translation is CASSLRGDRHEQYF. The full variable domain, rest sourced from reference TRBV7-9 and TRBJ2-7, is DTGVSQNPRHKITKRGQNVTFRCDPISEHNRLYWYRQTLGQGPEFLTYFQNEAQLEKSRLLSDRFSAERPKGSFSTLEIQRTEQGDSAMYLCASSLRGDRHEQYFGPGTRLTVT.

The chain uses TRBV10-3 and TRBJ1-6; TRBD1 aligns across 7 bases. The CDR3 totals 14 residues. V was clipped by 8 bases and J by 12 bases; unmatched bases: 13. The V gene's germline CDR1 is ENHRY and CDR2 SYGVKD. The CDR3 here is CAIGTGDQYLPLHF. The CDR3 DNA reads as TGTGCCATCGGTACAGGGGACCAATATTTACCCCTCCACTTT.

CDR3 in amino acids: CASSLSGSISLSYEQYF. CDR3 coding DNA: TGTGCCAGCAGCTTATCAGGAAGTATTTCTCTCTCCTACGAGCAGTACTTC. The chain employs TRBV7-8 and TRBJ2-7, with D uncertain. The germline V gene has CDR1 SGHVS and CDR2 FQNEAQ. V lost 2 bases and J lost 0, with 17 bases in between. The CDR3 is 17 amino acids.

In this sample, this clone turned up a few times. V and J are TRBV10-3 and TRBJ1-4, with 7 bases matching TRBD1. CDR3 length equals 14 residues. The germline gives CDR1 ENHRY, CDR2 SYGVKD. With 4 bases clipped from V and 7 bases from J, the junction kept 6 bases outside the gene matches. The CDR3 coding sequence is TGTGCCATCAGTGTGACAGGGTCGGGTGAAAAACTGTTTTTT. It is translated as CAISVTGSGEKLFF.

J is TRBJ2-3 and V is TRBV2; tentatively, D is TRBD1 (5 bases). V was trimmed by 5 bases and J by 0 bases, leaving 18 bases between them. This CDR3 is 17 amino acids long. Germline CDR1 and CDR2: SNHLY and FYNNEI. The CDR3 DNA sequence: TGTGCCAGCAGTCTTAGGGGAACGGGTAGTAGCACAGATACGCAGTATTTT. It translates to CASSLRGTGSSTDTQYF.

This clone has more than one count but fewer than ten. The chain couples TRBV4-1 to TRBJ2-3; no definite D call. Per germline, CDR1 MGHRA and CDR2 YSYEKL. CDR3 size: 14 residues. V dropped 5 bases and J dropped 2 bases, with 11 bases sitting between them. The CDR3 spells CASSFYPVTDTQYF. CDR3 DNA: TGCGCCAGCAGCTTCTACCCCGTCACAGATACGCAGTATTTT.

The chain links TRBV19 to TRBJ1-5, with 11 bases aligning to TRBD1. The CDR3 contains 16 residues. The junction had 6 bases not matched to a gene; V was cut back by 4 bases and J by 4 bases. CDR1 and CDR2 from the germline V gene are LNHDA and SQIVND (reference sequence). Here the CDR3 reads CASSSTRDRGNQPQHF. The CDR3 nucleotides read TGTGCCAGTAGTAGCACCCGGGACAGGGGGAATCAGCCCCAGCATTTT.

This chain links TRBV10-3 with TRBJ1-2; D possibly corresponds to TRBD1 (5 bases). The ends were cut back, 10 bases at V and 4 bases at J, with 19 bases in the middle. Germline V lookup: CDR1 ENHRY, CDR2 SYGVKD. This CDR3 spans 14 amino acids. The CDR3 protein is CATNQGNLIYGYTF. As DNA, the CDR3 is TGTGCCACGAACCAGGGAAATCTTATCTATGGCTACACCTTC.

This clone occurred a few times. The chain links TRBV10-3 to TRBJ2-3; 10 bases map to TRBD1. CDR1 is ENHRY and CDR2 is SYGVKD in the germline V gene. This CDR3 region has 16 residues. With V trimmed by 3 bases and J by 2 bases, 5 bases remained unmatched. For the CDR3, the DNA is TGTGCCATCAGTGATCCGGACAGGGGGATCACAGATACGCAGTATTTT. It codes for CAISDPDRGITDTQYF.

This chain joins TRBV6-1 and TRBJ2-7, with TRBD1 matching 9 bases. Germline values: CDR1 MNHNS, CDR2 SASEGT. Losses at the gene ends were 6 bases for V and 6 bases for J; bases not matched to a gene: 6. This CDR3 contains 13 residues. CDR3 in amino acids: CASSGQGRSEQYF. In DNA, the CDR3 is TGTGCCAGCAGCGGACAGGGGAGGAGCGAGCAGTACTTC.